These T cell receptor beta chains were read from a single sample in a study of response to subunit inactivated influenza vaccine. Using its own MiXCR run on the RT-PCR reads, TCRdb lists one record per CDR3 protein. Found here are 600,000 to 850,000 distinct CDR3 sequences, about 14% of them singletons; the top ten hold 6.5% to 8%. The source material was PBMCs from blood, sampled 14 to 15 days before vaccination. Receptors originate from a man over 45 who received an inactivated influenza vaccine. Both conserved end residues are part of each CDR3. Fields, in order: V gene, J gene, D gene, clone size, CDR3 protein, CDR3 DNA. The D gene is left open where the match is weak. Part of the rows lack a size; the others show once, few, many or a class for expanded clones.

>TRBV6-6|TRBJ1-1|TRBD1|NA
CASRTQGSTEAFF
TGTGCCAGCAGGACACAGGGGAGCACTGAAGCTTTCTTT
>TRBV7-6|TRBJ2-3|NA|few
CASSSMTGHGTDTQYF
TGTGCCAGCAGCTCCATGACAGGACACGGCACAGATACGCAGTATTTT
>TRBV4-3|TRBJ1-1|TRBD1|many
CASSQGQGGGLSGAFF
TGCGCCAGCAGCCAGGGACAGGGGGGCGGCCTAAGTGGAGCTTTCTTT
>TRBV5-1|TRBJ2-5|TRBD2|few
CASSGGELRQTQYF
TGCGCCAGCAGTGGGGGGGAGTTACGCCAGACCCAGTACTTC
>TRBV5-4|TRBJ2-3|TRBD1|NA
CASRSQGDTDTQYF
TGTGCCAGCCGCTCTCAGGGGGACACAGATACGCAGTATTTT
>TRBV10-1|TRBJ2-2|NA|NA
CASRDRQNTGELFF
TGCGCCAGCAGGGACCGGCAGAACACCGGGGAGCTGTTTTTT
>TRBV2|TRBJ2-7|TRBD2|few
CASSEYGGTYEQYF
TGTGCCAGCAGTGAATACGGGGGGACCTACGAGCAGTACTTC
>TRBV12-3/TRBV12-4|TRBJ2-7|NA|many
CASSLAAMEGEQYF
TGTGCCAGCAGTTTGGCGGCTATGGAGGGGGAGCAGTACTTC
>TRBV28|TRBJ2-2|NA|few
CASRGRGLNTGELFF
TGTGCCAGCCGGGGGCGGGGTCTTAACACCGGGGAGCTGTTTTTT
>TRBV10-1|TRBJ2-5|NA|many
CASSESRGSDQETQYF
TGCGCCAGCAGTGAGTCGAGAGGGTCAGATCAAGAGACCCAGTACTTC
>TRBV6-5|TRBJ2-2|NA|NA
CASSYYAPPSGELFF
TGTGCCAGCAGTTACTACGCACCCCCGTCCGGGGAGCTGTTTTTT
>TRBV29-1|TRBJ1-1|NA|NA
CSVHGGEGLSTEAFF
TGCAGCGTTCATGGTGGAGAGGGCCTGAGCACTGAAGCTTTCTTT
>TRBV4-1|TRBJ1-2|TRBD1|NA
CASSHPGQGAGGYTF
TGCGCCAGCAGCCACCCGGGACAGGGGGCCGGAGGCTACACCTTC
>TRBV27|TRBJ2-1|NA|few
CASSLFVGNEQFF
TGTGCCAGCAGTTTATTTGTAGGGAATGAGCAGTTCTTC